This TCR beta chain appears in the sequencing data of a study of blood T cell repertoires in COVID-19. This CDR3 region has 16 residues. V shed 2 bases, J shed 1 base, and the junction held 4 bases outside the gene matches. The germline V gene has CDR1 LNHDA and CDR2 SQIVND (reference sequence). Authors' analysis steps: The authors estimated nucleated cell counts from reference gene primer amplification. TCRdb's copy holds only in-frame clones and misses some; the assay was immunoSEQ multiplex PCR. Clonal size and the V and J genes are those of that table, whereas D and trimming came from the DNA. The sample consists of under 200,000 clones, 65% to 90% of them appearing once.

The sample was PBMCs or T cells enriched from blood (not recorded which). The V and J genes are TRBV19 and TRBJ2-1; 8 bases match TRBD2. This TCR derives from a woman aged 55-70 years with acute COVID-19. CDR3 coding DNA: TGTGCCAGTAGTATATCGGCTAGCGGGTCCTACAATGAGCAGTTCTTC. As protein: CASSISASGSYNEQFF. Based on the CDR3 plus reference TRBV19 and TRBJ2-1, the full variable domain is DGGITQSPKYLFRKEGQNVTLSCEQNLNHDAMYWYRQDPGQGLRLIYYSQIVNDFQKGDIAEGYSVSREKKESFPLTVTSAQKNPTAFYLCASSISASGSYNEQFFGPGTRLTVL.